Below, 29 T cell receptor beta chains from the same sample are listed, as sequenced in a study of blood T cell repertoires in COVID-19. Produced via immunoSEQ multiplex PCR; TCRdb's table is partial and in-frame only. Of 34,000 or so clones detected, 90% to 95% appear once; the ten largest clones hold around two fifths. Sequencing was done on a sample of peripheral blood. The receptors were sampled from a man aged 60 to 69 with active or convalescent COVID-19.

CDR3 nucleotide sequence: TGTGCCAGCAGCCGCCAAGGGGAATATGGTGAAGCTTTCTTT. Translation: CASSRQGEYGEAFF. The chain uses TRBV6-5 and TRBJ1-1; weak D call: TRBD1 (5 bases). V lost 6 bases and J lost 7, with 18 bases in between. This CDR3 comprises 14 residues. CDR1 and CDR2 from the germline V gene are MNHEY and SVGAGI.

This chain links TRBV7-8 with TRBJ1-2; D not resolved. Trimming took 4 bases from V and 5 from J, leaving 17 bases between them. This CDR3 comprises 15 residues. Per germline, CDR1 SGHVS and CDR2 FQNEAQ. CDR3 nucleotide sequence: TGTGCCAGCAGCTCAGCAGAGGGTGGGGATTATGGCTACACCTTC. Translation: CASSSAEGGDYGYTF.

This clone was seen a single time. V is TRBV18 and J is TRBJ2-3; 7 nucleotides agree with TRBD1. There are 13 residues in the CDR3. Looked up from germline, CDR1 is KGHSH and CDR2 is LQKENI. The V gene end was trimmed by 3 bases and the J gene end by 3 bases; junction bases not matched to a gene: 0. CDR3 nucleotide sequence: TGTGCCAGCTCACCGGGACAGACAGATACGCAGTATTTT. Translation: CASSPGQTDTQYF. Full variable domain (rest looked up from reference TRBV18 and TRBJ2-3): NAGVMQNPRHLVRRRGQEARLRCSPMKGHSHVYWYRQLPEEGLKFMVYLQKENIIDESGMPKERFSAEFPKEGPSILRIQQVVRGDSAAYFCASSPGQTDTQYFGPGTRLTVL.

The chain combines TRBV19 with TRBJ1-6, with 10 positions matching TRBD1. The CDR3 sequence is 14 residues long. Germline V gives CDR1 LNHDA, CDR2 SQIVND (reference sequence). The V and J ends lost 7 bases and 9 bases, in that order; junction bases with no gene match: 6. In nucleotides, the CDR3 is TGTGCCAGTACCCCGACAGGGGGCTTTTCACCCCTCCACTTT. It specifies CASTPTGGFSPLHF.

V and J are TRBV7-8 and TRBJ1-1; 12 bases map to TRBD1. Germline V gene lookup returns CDR1 SGHVS and CDR2 FQNEAQ. With V trimmed by 2 bases and J by 0 bases, 4 bases remained unmatched. The CDR3 has 17 residues. The CDR3 nucleotides are TGTGCCAGCAGCTTAAGGGACAGGGGGCCTATGAACACTGAAGCTTTCTTT. Protein product: CASSLRDRGPMNTEAFF.

This clone was picked up one time. The chain is built from TRBV29-1 and TRBJ2-7, with a possible D match to TRBD2 (5 bases). The V end was cut by 3 bases, the J end by 7 bases, with 19 bases between. From germline, CDR1 is SQVTM and CDR2 ANQGSEA. CDR3 size: 14 residues. CDR3 region: CSVEGLSTEGEQYF. CDR3 DNA: TGCAGCGTTGAGGGCTTATCGACCGAGGGTGAGCAGTACTTC.

The genes are TRBV28 and TRBJ2-7; D is perhaps TRBD1 (7 bases). The CDR3 consists of 14 residues. Germline CDR1 is MDHEN and CDR2 is SYDVKM. The V end was cut by 2 bases, the J end by 2 bases, with 10 bases between. The CDR3 sequence: CASSLAGQPYEQYF. CDR3 bases: TGTGCCAGCAGTTTAGCGGGACAGCCCTACGAGCAGTACTTC.

The V and J genes are TRBV12-2 and TRBJ1-3; the table's D call, TRBD1, was not checked against the DNA. TRBV12-2 is a pseudogene segment. The CDR3 spans 22 residues. CDR3 amino acids: CASRFAIEDSLASRGSGNTIYF. The CDR3 DNA reads TGTGCAAGTCGCTTCGCCATCGAGGACAGTCTTGCCTCCCGGGGCTCTGGAAACACCATATATTTT.

The CDR3 is CASSPRLAVLTSTDTQYF. The CDR3 DNA reads as TGTGCCAGCTCACCTAGACTAGCGGTCCTCACGAGCACAGATACGCAGTATTTT. The V call is TRBV18, the J call TRBJ2-3, with TRBD2 matching over 9 bases. There are 18 residues in the CDR3. CDR1 and CDR2 (germline): KGHSH, LQKENI. The trim removed 3 bases at V and 0 bases at J, leaving 10 bases unmatched.

The chain employs TRBV2 and TRBJ1-2, with D unclear. CDR1 and CDR2 from the germline V gene are SNHLY and FYNNEI. The CDR3 runs to 14 residues. Trimming cost V 2 bases and J 0 bases, with 7 bases left between them. Written as DNA, the CDR3 is TGTGCCAGCAGTGAATACGGAGCTAACTATGGCTACACCTTC. Its protein is CASSEYGANYGYTF. The entire variable domain, with the rest obtained from reference TRBV2 and TRBJ1-2, is as follows: EPEVTQTPSHQVTQMGQEVILRCVPISNHLYFYWYRQILGQKVEFLVSFYNNEISEKSEIFDDQFSVERPDGSNFTLKIRSTKLEDSAMYFCASSEYGANYGYTFGSGTRLTVV.

This chain connects TRBV5-4 to TRBJ1-6; TRBD1 agrees at 8 bases. This CDR3 has 15 amino acids. The V gene end was trimmed by 2 bases and the J gene end by 3 bases; junction bases not matched to a gene: 1. CDR1 SGHNT and CDR2 YYREEE come from the germline V gene (reference sequence). In nucleotides, the CDR3 is TGTGCCAGCAGCTTAACAGGGGGCTATAATTCACCCCTCCACTTT. Translation gives CASSLTGGYNSPLHF.

V and J are TRBV6-6 and TRBJ2-5, with D maybe TRBD1 (6 bases). V was pared by 7 bases and J by 3 bases, with 12 bases between. The CDR3 totals 13 residues. From germline, CDR1 is MNHNY and CDR2 SVGAGI (reference sequence). This CDR3 is CASIDRSEETQYF. For the CDR3, the DNA is TGTGCCAGCATCGACAGGAGTGAAGAGACCCAGTACTTC.

This chain uses TRBV7-9 with TRBJ2-3; 9 nucleotides line up with TRBD2. The junction had 6 bases not matched to a gene; V was cut back by 2 bases and J by 3 bases. The germline V gene encodes CDR1 SEHNR and CDR2 FQNEAQ (reference sequence). The CDR3 spans 16 residues. DNA for the CDR3: TGTGCCAGCAGCTTAAGGGCGGGGGGGGAGACAGATACGCAGTATTTT. It codes for CASSLRAGGETDTQYF.

The chain links TRBV19 to TRBJ1-1; a possible D gene is TRBD1 (6 bases). V gave up 3 bases and J gave up 1 base, with 15 bases separating them. This CDR3 is built from 16 residues. The germline CDR1 and CDR2 sequences are LNHDA and SQIVND (reference sequence). Written as DNA, the CDR3 is TGTGCCAGTAGTATCGGGGGGCAGGGTTGGAACACTGAAGCTTTCTTT. Translating gives CASSIGGQGWNTEAFF.

The V call is TRBV11-3, the J call TRBJ2-7; 11 bases map to TRBD2. CDR3 length: 15 amino acids. The V segment lost 2 bases and the J segment 2 bases; nucleotides outside the gene matches: 2. Germline V gene lookup returns CDR1 SGHNT and CDR2 YENEEA. The CDR3 nucleotides are TGTGCCAGCAGCTTACGTAGCGGGAGGGCCTACGAGCAGTACTTC. Translating gives CASSLRSGRAYEQYF.

The chain links TRBV28 to TRBJ2-1; TRBD1 might be the D (6 bases). Trimming shortened V by 6 bases and J by 9 bases, and 12 bases separated the two germline ends. In germline, CDR1 is MDHEN, CDR2 SYDVKM. The CDR3 is 12 amino acids. In DNA, the CDR3 is TGTGCCAGCAGGTCCAGGGGTCCTGAGCAGTTCTTC. As protein: CASRSRGPEQFF.

V gene TRBV6-5 combines with J gene TRBJ1-1; D possibly corresponds to TRBD1 (5 bases). Germline V gene lookup returns CDR1 MNHEY and CDR2 SVGAGI. This CDR3 comprises 15 residues. Trimming left V 6 bases short and J 0 bases short, with 14 bases between. CDR3 sequence: CASRLFDRVNTEAFF. The CDR3, as DNA: TGTGCCAGCAGATTATTTGACAGAGTGAACACTGAAGCTTTCTTT.

The rearrangement links TRBV18 to TRBJ2-1; TRBD1 aligns across 9 bases. The V segment lost 3 bases and the J segment 2 bases; nucleotides outside the gene matches: 2. The CDR3 totals 15 residues. Germline V gene sequence: CDR1 KGHSH, CDR2 LQKENI. The CDR3 bases are TGTGCCAGCTCACCGGGACAGGGCACCTACAATGAGCAGTTCTTC. The encoded protein is CASSPGQGTYNEQFF. The whole variable domain, remainder taken from reference TRBV18 and TRBJ2-1, is NAGVMQNPRHLVRRRGQEARLRCSPMKGHSHVYWYRQLPEEGLKFMVYLQKENIIDESGMPKERFSAEFPKEGPSILRIQQVVRGDSAAYFCASSPGQGTYNEQFFGPGTRLTVL.

To note about this clone: Relative to the germline gene, one junction end is altered; a read error may explain this. The chain uses TRBV2 and TRBJ2-5; no firm D call. The CDR3 is 11 residues long. Germline V lookup: CDR1 SNHLY, CDR2 FYNNEI. The CDR3 is CASSEMESQYF. In DNA, the CDR3 is TGTGCCAGCAGTGAAATGGAGAGCCAGTACTTC.

This chain joins TRBV6-5 and TRBJ1-5; 8 bases are shared with TRBD1. CDR3 size: 14 residues. The trim removed 5 bases at V and 4 bases at J, leaving 4 bases unmatched. Germline V gives CDR1 MNHEY, CDR2 SVGAGI. The CDR3 protein is CASSPRTGNQPQHF. CDR3 coding DNA: TGTGCCAGCAGTCCGCGGACAGGGAATCAGCCCCAGCATTTT.

V is TRBV9 and J is TRBJ1-4; weak D call: TRBD1 (6 bases). Trimming stripped 4 bases from V and 8 bases from J, with 27 bases between. The germline gives CDR1 SGDLS, CDR2 YYNGEE. The CDR3 loop spans 18 amino acids. CDR3 sequence (DNA): TGTGCCAGCAGCCCCGACCCCCGACAGGTAACGGAACGAGAAAAACTGTTTTTT. This encodes CASSPDPRQVTEREKLFF.

This chain links TRBV27 with TRBJ1-2; TRBD1 agrees at 8 bases. The CDR3 totals 14 residues. The germline V gene encodes CDR1 MNHEY and CDR2 SMNVEV (reference sequence). With 4 bases clipped from V and 8 bases from J, the junction kept 9 bases outside the gene matches. In DNA form, the CDR3 reads TGTGCCAGCAGTTCCCCGACAGGGGCGAGCGGCTACACCTTC. Protein sequence: CASSSPTGASGYTF.

V and J are TRBV2 and TRBJ2-7; 9 bases match TRBD1. The length of the CDR3 is 14 residues. CDR1 is SNHLY, CDR2 FYNNEI, per germline. V lost 5 bases and J lost 1; bases outside the gene matches: 3. The CDR3 loop reads CASSLDRGSYEQYF. As DNA, the CDR3 is TGTGCCAGCAGTTTGGACAGGGGTTCCTACGAGCAGTACTTC.

The V gene is TRBV18, the J gene TRBJ2-5; TRBD1 matches at 8 bases. V lost 5 bases, J lost 5 bases, and 7 bases stayed unmatched. The CDR3 has 14 amino acids. Germline V CDR1 and CDR2: KGHSH, LQKENI. The CDR3: CASSSWTGRETQYF. The DNA for the CDR3 is TGTGCCAGCTCATCATGGACAGGGCGGGAGACCCAGTACTTC.

This sequence joins TRBV5-1 and TRBJ2-7; D not resolved. Germline loops: CDR1 SGHRS, CDR2 YFSETQ. V was clipped by 1 base and J by 4 bases, with 12 bases between them. CDR3 length equals 14 residues. The CDR3 region is CASSLLRPQYEQYF. The CDR3 nucleotides are TGCGCCAGCAGCTTGCTCAGGCCGCAGTACGAGCAGTACTTC.

This chain connects TRBV21-1 to TRBJ1-5; TRBD1 is the table's D call and was not checked against the DNA. TRBV21-1 is marked as a pseudogene. This CDR3 has 16 residues. CDR3 region: CASSKVAGDGDQPQHF. The DNA of the CDR3 is TGTGCCAGCAGCAAAGTTGCAGGGGATGGGGATCAGCCCCAGCATTTT.

The chain carries TRBV5-4 and TRBJ1-2, with D maybe TRBD1 (6 bases). The CDR3 contains 13 residues. CDR1 is SGHNT, CDR2 YYREEE, per germline (reference sequence). The germline V and J ends were trimmed by 5 bases and 4 bases, with 12 bases remaining between them. CDR3 in DNA: TGTGCCAGCAGTAACAGGGCGGGCTATGGCTACACCTTC. Its protein product is CASSNRAGYGYTF. Using reference TRBV5-4 and TRBJ1-2 for the parts outside the CDR3, the full variable domain is ETGVTQSPTHLIKTRGQQVTLRCSSQSGHNTVSWYQQALGQGPQFIFQYYREEENGRGNFPPRFSGLQFPNYSSELNVNALELDDSALYLCASSNRAGYGYTFGSGTRLTVV.

The chain links TRBV2 to TRBJ2-2; D might be TRBD2 (5 bases). Germline V CDR1 and CDR2: SNHLY, FYNNEI. There are 10 residues in the CDR3. Trimming took 5 bases from V and 14 from J, leaving 9 bases between them. The CDR3 nucleotides read TGTGCCAGCAGTTCCGGGATCCTGTTTTTT. Amino acids: CASSSGILFF.

This clone has just a few counts. Other DNA sequences in this specimen translate into the identical CDR3. The V call is TRBV7-9, the J call TRBJ1-1; D unclear. V was cut by 5 bases and J by 5 bases, with 6 bases left in between. The length of the CDR3 is 11 residues. Per the germline V gene, CDR1 is SEHNR and CDR2 is FQNEAQ (reference sequence). The CDR3 nucleotides read TGTGCCAGCAGCCCGGGAACTGAAGCTTTCTTT. Translating it yields CASSPGTEAFF.